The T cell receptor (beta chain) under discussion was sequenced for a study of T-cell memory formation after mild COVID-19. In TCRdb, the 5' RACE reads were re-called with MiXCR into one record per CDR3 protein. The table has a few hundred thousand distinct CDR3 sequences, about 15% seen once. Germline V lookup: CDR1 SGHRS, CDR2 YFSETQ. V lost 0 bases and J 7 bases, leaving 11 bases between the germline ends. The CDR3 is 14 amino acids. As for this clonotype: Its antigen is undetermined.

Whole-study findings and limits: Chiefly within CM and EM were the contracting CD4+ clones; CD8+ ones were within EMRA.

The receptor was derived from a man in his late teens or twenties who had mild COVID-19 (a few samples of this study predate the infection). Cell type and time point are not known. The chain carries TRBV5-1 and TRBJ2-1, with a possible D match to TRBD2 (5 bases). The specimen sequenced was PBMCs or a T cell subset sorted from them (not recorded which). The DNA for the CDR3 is TGCGCCAGCAGCTTGGGGTGGGAGACTAATGAGCAGTTCTTC. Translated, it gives CASSLGWETNEQFF.